The 23 T cell receptor beta chains presented below share a single source sample, sequenced in a study of CD8 T cells in Susac syndrome. Reverse transcription of roughly 0.5 to 1 ug RNA used random hexamers. TCRdb ran MiXCR on the immunoSEQ multiplex PCR reads and lists one entry per CDR3 protein. Of about 180,000 distinct CDR3 sequences listed, 90% to 95% were seen once; the top ten hold 0.15% to 0.2%. The specimen was CD8+ T cells from PBMCs. The receptors shown here come from a human donor with multiple sclerosis.

The rearrangement uses TRBV4-1 and TRBJ1-1, with a tentative D call TRBD1 (5 bases). Trimming stripped 0 bases from V and 2 bases from J, with 13 bases between. The CDR3 loop spans 16 amino acids. Looked up from germline, CDR1 is MGHRA and CDR2 is YSYEKL. The CDR3 region is CASSQDRGGGNTEAFF. As DNA, the CDR3 is TGCGCCAGCAGCCAAGATCGAGGTGGGGGAAACACTGAAGCTTTCTTT.

The V call is TRBV29-1, the J call TRBJ1-2; 7 nucleotides match TRBD1. The CDR3 contains 8 residues. With 6 bases clipped from V and 13 bases from J, the junction kept 2 bases outside the gene matches. The V gene's germline CDR1 is SQVTM and CDR2 ANQGSEA. This CDR3 is CSVGTVTF. CDR3 coding DNA: TGCAGCGTAGGGACAGTCACCTTC.

The chain couples TRBV18 to TRBJ2-7; D perhaps matches TRBD1 (5 bases). The CDR3 length is 20 residues. V was trimmed by 0 bases and J by 3 bases, leaving 27 bases between them. In germline, CDR1 is KGHSH, CDR2 LQKENI. CDR3 DNA: TGTGCCAGCTCACCACCGATAGGACAAGGCGCCCAATGGGGATACTACGAGCAGTACTTC. Its protein is CASSPPIGQGAQWGYYEQYF.

The V call is TRBV24-1, the J call TRBJ2-1; 10 bases map to TRBD2. The CDR3 has 15 residues. V shed 3 bases, J shed 7 bases, and the junction held 5 bases outside the gene matches. The germline CDR1 and CDR2 sequences are KGHDR and SFDVKD. The CDR3 nucleotides read TGTGCCACCAGTGATATTAGCGGGGGGCAAAATGAGCAGTTCTTC. Translating it yields CATSDISGGQNEQFF.

This chain joins TRBV5-1 and TRBJ2-3, with 7 bases that match TRBD2. Looked up from germline, CDR1 is SGHRS and CDR2 is YFSETQ. With 0 bases clipped from V and 6 bases from J, the junction kept 7 bases outside the gene matches. CDR3 length equals 15 residues. CDR3 sequence reads: CASSLELPGRDTQYF. The DNA of the CDR3 is TGCGCCAGCAGCTTGGAACTACCCGGGAGGGATACGCAGTATTTT.

The chain combines TRBV29-1 with TRBJ1-1; a weak D match, TRBD1 (6 bases). V lost 6 bases to trimming and J lost 1 base, with 9 bases between them. This CDR3 is 12 amino acids long. Germline CDR1 SQVTM, CDR2 ANQGSEA. The CDR3 sequence is CSVDRRNTEAFF. CDR3 in DNA: TGCAGCGTCGACAGGAGGAACACTGAAGCTTTCTTT.

J is TRBJ1-5 and V is TRBV5-1; D gene unclear. V was clipped by 0 bases and J by 4 bases, with 5 bases between them. The germline CDR1 and CDR2 sequences are SGHRS and YFSETQ. The CDR3 runs to 13 residues. CDR3 region: CASSLGVNQPQHF. The CDR3, as DNA: TGCGCCAGCAGCTTGGGGGTAAATCAGCCCCAGCATTTT.

V usage is TRBV30 and J usage is TRBJ2-1, with TRBD1 matching over 8 bases. Germline assignment: CDR1 GTSNPN and CDR2 SVGIG (reference sequence). This CDR3 contains 15 residues. After removal of 0 bases from V and 6 bases from J, the junction contained 7 bases not matched to a gene. In DNA form, the CDR3 reads TGTGCCTGGAGTGTAGGACAGGGAGTGGTCAATGAGCAGTTCTTC. This translates into CAWSVGQGVVNEQFF.

The rearrangement links TRBV7-9 to TRBJ2-1; 13 bases align to TRBD2. Germline V lookup: CDR1 SEHNR, CDR2 FQNEAQ (reference sequence). The CDR3 totals 16 residues. The V gene end was trimmed by 5 bases and the J gene end by 5 bases; junction bases not matched to a gene: 6. The CDR3 DNA reads TGTGCCAGCAGCGCACTAGCGGGAGGGCTGAACAATGAGCAGTTCTTC. Protein: CASSALAGGLNNEQFF. Using reference TRBV7-9 and TRBJ2-1 for the parts outside the CDR3, the full variable domain is DTGVSQNPRHKITKRGQNVTFRCDPISEHNRLYWYRQTLGQGPEFLTYFQNEAQLEKSRLLSDRFSAERPKGSFSTLEIQRTEQGDSAMYLCASSALAGGLNNEQFFGPGTRLTVL.

This clonotype occurred once. J is TRBJ2-5 and V is TRBV9; TRBD2 matches 11 bases. V was clipped by 1 base and J by 1 base; unmatched bases: 3. The length of the CDR3 is 16 residues. Germline CDR1 and CDR2: SGDLS and YYNGEE. In nucleotides, the CDR3 is TGTGCCAGCAGCGTATCGCTAGCGGGGGGCCAAGAGACCCAGTACTTC. This codes for CASSVSLAGGQETQYF. Supplemented by reference TRBV9 and TRBJ2-5, the full variable domain reads DSGVTQTPKHLITATGQRVTLRCSPRSGDLSVYWYQQSLDQGLQFLIQYYNGEERAKGNILERFSAQQFPDLHSELNLSSLELGDSALYFCASSVSLAGGQETQYFGPGTRLLVL.

The chain carries TRBV5-1 and TRBJ2-7; D is unresolved. Deletions cut 1 base from V and 2 bases from J, with 10 bases between. The CDR3 is 14 amino acids. Germline V lookup: CDR1 SGHRS, CDR2 YFSETQ. CDR3 in DNA: TGCGCCAGCAGCTTGTTTACCGGAACCTACGAGCAGTACTTC. Translation: CASSLFTGTYEQYF.

The chain joins TRBV28 to TRBJ1-2; D is unclear. V was trimmed by 6 bases and J by 4 bases, leaving 9 bases between them. This CDR3 region has 12 residues. From germline, CDR1 is MDHEN and CDR2 SYDVKM. In DNA, the CDR3 is TGTGCCAGCAGACTTATACCCTATGGCTACACCTTC. It is translated as CASRLIPYGYTF.

This chain links TRBV29-1 with TRBJ2-7; TRBD1 matches 9 bases. Germline-derived CDR1 and CDR2 are SQVTM and ANQGSEA. Trimming at V came to 6 bases and at J to 4 bases, leaving 4 bases not matched to a gene. The CDR3 loop spans 12 amino acids. The CDR3 DNA reads TGCAGCGTCCAGACAGGGGGTTACGAGCAGTACTTC. It codes for CSVQTGGYEQYF.

The J gene is TRBJ2-3, the V gene TRBV29-1; no definite D call. The V and J ends lost 3 bases and 2 bases respectively, with 6 bases between them. The CDR3 totals 12 residues. Per germline, CDR1 SQVTM and CDR2 ANQGSEA. CDR3 in amino acids: CSVEATTDTQYF. CDR3 DNA: TGCAGCGTTGAGGCCACCACAGATACGCAGTATTTT.

V is TRBV7-3 and J is TRBJ2-3; TRBD2 matches at 10 bases. CDR3 length: 18 residues. CDR1 and CDR2 (germline): SGHTA, FQGTGA. J gave up 5 bases and V 0 bases, and 11 bases lay outside the gene matches. CDR3 sequence (DNA): TGTGCCAGCAGCTTAACTTTGTCAAGCGGGAGGGCGGGAGATACGCAGTATTTT. Its translation: CASSLTLSSGRAGDTQYF.

The genes are TRBV20-1 and TRBJ1-1, with D maybe TRBD1 (6 bases). V lost 0 bases and J lost 4, with 18 bases in between. Per germline, CDR1 DFQATT and CDR2 SNEGSKA (reference sequence). The CDR3 loop spans 16 amino acids. The CDR3 nucleotides read TGCAGTGCTAGAGATCATCCAGGGGATTTGGGCACTGAAGCTTTCTTT. Translation: CSARDHPGDLGTEAFF.

V usage is TRBV7-8 and J usage is TRBJ2-2; D call uncertain. The V gene lost 0 bases and the J gene lost 2 bases, with 10 bases spanning the gap. CDR1 and CDR2 (germline): SGHVS, FQNEAQ. The CDR3 has 16 residues. CDR3 sequence: CASSLARSYNTGELFF. CDR3 sequence (DNA): TGTGCCAGCAGCTTAGCGCGTAGCTACAACACCGGGGAGCTGTTTTTT.

J is TRBJ1-2 and V is TRBV7-9; a weak D match, TRBD1 (5 bases). V gave up 1 base and J gave up 8 bases, with 17 bases separating them. The CDR3 has 15 amino acids. CDR1 is SEHNR and CDR2 is FQNEAQ in the germline V gene (reference sequence). The CDR3: CASSLVQGSLRGYTF. The DNA for the CDR3 is TGTGCCAGCAGCTTAGTGCAGGGCTCGCTGAGGGGCTACACCTTC.

V and J are TRBV27 and TRBJ2-5; the match to TRBD1 covers 11 bases. V dropped 5 bases and J dropped 11; count of bases not matched to a gene: 4. Germline V CDR1 and CDR2: MNHEY, SMNVEV (reference sequence). The CDR3 extends over 12 amino acids. In DNA form, the CDR3 reads TGTGCCAGCAGTGGGGACAGGGGGTCACAGTACTTC. The encoded protein is CASSGDRGSQYF.

The chain is built from TRBV5-1 and TRBJ2-1, with unresolved D. The CDR3 covers 13 residues. Germline V gives CDR1 SGHRS, CDR2 YFSETQ. Between the trimmed V and J ends, which lost 0 bases and 8 bases, there was a span of 9 bases. CDR3 in amino acids: CASSLGVGYEQFF. CDR3 sequence (DNA): TGCGCCAGCAGCTTGGGAGTCGGCTATGAGCAGTTCTTC.

The chain couples TRBV28 to TRBJ2-7; TRBD1 agrees at 8 bases. The germline V gene encodes CDR1 MDHEN and CDR2 SYDVKM. V trimming: 6 bases; J trimming: 3 bases; junction bases outside the gene matches: 7. The CDR3 has 14 amino acids. CDR3 in DNA: TGTGCCAGCAGAAACAGGGGGAAGCACTACGAGCAGTACTTC. This translates into CASRNRGKHYEQYF.

The chain employs TRBV29-1 and TRBJ2-1, with TRBD2 matching over 14 bases. Losses at the gene ends were 0 bases for V and 0 bases for J; bases not matched to a gene: 10. The CDR3 totals 20 residues. Germline CDR1 SQVTM, CDR2 ANQGSEA. The CDR3 here is CSVEDRGTSGSSDSYNEQFF. CDR3 sequence (DNA): TGCAGCGTTGAAGATCGGGGGACTAGCGGGAGTTCTGACTCCTACAATGAGCAGTTCTTC.

The V call is TRBV20-1, the J call TRBJ2-2; D is unclear. V was cut by 6 bases and J by 3 bases, with 8 bases left in between. The germline V gene encodes CDR1 DFQATT and CDR2 SNEGSKA (reference sequence). The length of the CDR3 is 12 residues. The CDR3 nucleotides are TGCAGTGCGAACACTGACACCGGGGAGCTGTTTTTT. Translating it yields CSANTDTGELFF.